Below, 17 T cell receptor beta chains from the same sample are listed, as sequenced in a study of T-cell memory formation after mild COVID-19. TCRdb re-analysed the 5' RACE reads in MiXCR, keeping a single row per CDR3 protein. Among about 320,000 distinct CDR3 sequences listed, 14% were seen once. Sequenced: PBMCs or a T cell subset sorted from them (not recorded which). These receptors all stem from a man younger than 35 who had mild COVID-19 (a few samples of this study predate the infection). Cell type and time point are not known.

This clonotype was seen more than once but under ten times. This rearrangement joins TRBV15 to TRBJ1-1; 7 positions agree with TRBD1. The CDR3 runs to 15 residues. Germline V gives CDR1 LNHNV, CDR2 YYDKDF (reference sequence). The trim removed 0 bases at V and 5 bases at J, leaving 6 bases unmatched. The CDR3 nucleotides read TGTGCCACCAGCAGAGATTCAGGGGGGAAAACTGAAGCTTTCTTT. It specifies CATSRDSGGKTEAFF.

A few counts support this clonotype. CDR3 residues: CAISSTGEKQDTQYF. DNA of the CDR3: TGTGCCATCAGCTCCACAGGGGAGAAGCAAGATACGCAGTATTTT. The V gene is TRBV10-3, the J gene TRBJ2-3; 7 nucleotides match TRBD1. CDR1 and CDR2 from the germline V gene are ENHRY and SYGVKD. V gave up 6 bases and J gave up 5 bases; unmatched junction bases: 11. There are 15 residues in the CDR3.

V and J are TRBV5-4 and TRBJ1-1; 9 nucleotides match TRBD1. The CDR3 spans 16 residues. The germline V gene has CDR1 SGHNT and CDR2 YYREEE (reference sequence). V dropped 5 bases and J dropped 0; count of bases not matched to a gene: 8. Here the CDR3 DNA reads TGTGCCAGCAGTCCGGGACAGGGCTATATGAACACTGAAGCTTTCTTT. It codes for CASSPGQGYMNTEAFF.

This clonotype appeared a few times. This chain joins TRBV7-9 and TRBJ2-1; 7 nucleotides align to TRBD2. There are 14 residues in the CDR3. Germline V gene lookup returns CDR1 SEHNR and CDR2 FQNEAQ (reference sequence). V shed 0 bases and J 8 bases; nucleotides not matched to a gene: 4. CDR3 residues: CASSLAGGMHEQFF. CDR3 coding DNA: TGTGCCAGCAGCTTAGCGGGGGGGATGCATGAGCAGTTCTTC.

This clonotype turned up a few times. The genes are TRBV5-1 and TRBJ2-3; D uncertain. Per the germline V gene, CDR1 is SGHRS and CDR2 is YFSETQ. The CDR3 runs 14 residues. Trimming cost V 0 bases and J 4 bases, with 9 bases left between them. The CDR3, as DNA: TGCGCCAGCAGCTTGGATGGGGTCCCAGATACGCAGTATTTT. Translating it yields CASSLDGVPDTQYF.

The V call is TRBV6-4, the J call TRBJ2-3; D not resolved. The CDR3 has 16 amino acids. V lost 7 bases and J lost 2, with 19 bases in between. Looked up from germline, CDR1 is MRHNA and CDR2 is SNTAGT. In DNA form, the CDR3 reads TGTGCCAGCAAAAAGGTCGCGTCAGGAATCACAGATACGCAGTATTTT. It yields the protein CASKKVASGITDTQYF.

This clonotype was seen only a few times. This rearrangement joins TRBV3-1 to TRBJ1-1; D unresolved. Germline loops: CDR1 LGHDT, CDR2 YNNKEL (reference sequence). Trimming took off 0 bases at V and 3 bases at J, with 17 bases between the two ends. This CDR3 spans 17 amino acids. The DNA of the CDR3 is TGTGCCAGCAGCCAAGATCGGGCTCGGGGTAGGGACACTGAAGCTTTCTTT. Its protein is CASSQDRARGRDTEAFF. Filled out from reference TRBV3-1 and TRBJ1-1, the complete variable domain reads DTAVSQTPKYLVTQMGNDKSIKCEQNLGHDTMYWYKQDSKKFLKIMFSYNNKELIINETVPNRFSPKSPDKAHLNLHINSLELGDSAVYFCASSQDRARGRDTEAFFGQGTRLTVV.

At least ten counts were recorded for this clonotype. V is TRBV3-1 and J is TRBJ1-4; D possibly corresponds to TRBD1 (5 bases). Trimming took 3 bases from V and 0 from J, leaving 20 bases between them. The germline V gene has CDR1 LGHDT and CDR2 YNNKEL (reference sequence). The CDR3 sequence is 19 residues long. The CDR3 coding sequence is TGTGCCAGCAGCCAGATTTCAGGGACTGAACTCGCAACTAATGAAAAACTGTTTTTT. It translates to CASSQISGTELATNEKLFF.

J is TRBJ1-3 and V is TRBV7-2; 7 positions agree with TRBD1. The germline gives CDR1 SGHTA, CDR2 FQGNSA. The CDR3 length is 14 residues. J gave up 7 bases and V 4 bases, and 7 bases lay outside the gene matches. The CDR3 loop reads CASSSHRGENTIYF. CDR3 nucleotide sequence: TGTGCCAGCAGCTCCCACAGGGGTGAGAACACCATATATTTT.

This clonotype came up many times. The rearrangement links TRBV20-1 to TRBJ2-7; TRBD1 is a possible D gene (6 bases). The length of the CDR3 is 13 residues. CDR1 and CDR2 (germline): DFQATT, SNEGSKA (reference sequence). V dropped 6 bases and J dropped 0 bases, with 12 bases sitting between them. CDR3 sequence (DNA): TGCAGTGCCAAACAGGGAGCCTCCTACGAGCAGTACGTC. This translates into CSAKQGASYEQYV.

This clonotype was picked up a small number of times. The chain is built from TRBV29-1 and TRBJ2-3, with 9 bases matching TRBD1. The CDR3 runs 14 residues. Germline assignment: CDR1 SQVTM and CDR2 ANQGSEA. Germline trimming cut 8 bases from V and 0 bases from J; bases unmatched to any gene: 6. The CDR3 DNA is TGCAGCCTTGGGACAGGGACCAGCACAGATACGCAGTATTTT. As protein: CSLGTGTSTDTQYF.

This clonotype was seen many times. The V and J genes are TRBV5-1 and TRBJ2-1; 10 positions match TRBD1. The germline gives CDR1 SGHRS, CDR2 YFSETQ. The CDR3 length is 14 residues. After removal of 7 bases from V and 8 bases from J, the junction contained 9 bases not matched to a gene. Written as DNA, the CDR3 is TGCGCCAGCGGACGACAGGGGGCCAGTGATGAGCAGTTCTTC. This translates into CASGRQGASDEQFF.

This clonotype has more than one count but fewer than ten. The CDR3 reads CASSLDRGYSNQPQHF. CDR3 sequence (DNA): TGTGCCAGCAGCTTAGACAGGGGATATAGCAATCAGCCCCAGCATTTT. The chain is built from TRBV5-5 and TRBJ1-5, with 8 bases aligning to TRBD1. After removal of 2 bases from V and 0 bases from J, the junction contained 4 bases not matched to a gene. Per the germline V gene, CDR1 is SGHKS and CDR2 is YYEKEE (reference sequence). The CDR3 sequence is 16 residues long.

The V and J genes are TRBV9 and TRBJ2-3; D is unresolved. The germline gives CDR1 SGDLS, CDR2 YYNGEE. V lost 2 bases to trimming and J lost 2 bases, with 9 bases between them. The CDR3 contains 14 residues. CDR3 sequence reads: CASSVSPDTDTQYF. CDR3 in DNA: TGTGCCAGCAGCGTGAGCCCAGACACAGATACGCAGTATTTT.

Ten or more counts support this clonotype. The chain recombines TRBV7-9 with TRBJ2-2; D unclear. This CDR3 has 14 residues. V was trimmed by 6 bases and J by 4 bases, leaving 12 bases between them. Germline V gene sequence: CDR1 SEHNR, CDR2 FQNEAQ (reference sequence). The CDR3 reads CASSRTPGTGELFF. CDR3 in DNA: TGTGCCAGCAGTCGGACCCCTGGCACCGGGGAGCTGTTTTTT.

The sample holds a few counts of this clonotype. The chain has TRBV10-3 and TRBJ1-2, with 7 bases that match TRBD1. The ends lost 6 bases at V and 5 bases at J; junction bases unmatched: 21. Germline-derived CDR1 and CDR2 are ENHRY and SYGVKD. The CDR3 runs to 18 residues. For the CDR3, the DNA is TGTGCCATCAGCGTAAAAATACCCGGGACAGAAGCATTGTATGGCTACACCTTC. Its protein is CAISVKIPGTEALYGYTF.

This chain joins TRBV7-2 and TRBJ2-7, with D maybe TRBD2 (6 bases). Trimming took off 4 bases at V and 3 bases at J, with 10 bases between the two ends. Looked up from germline, CDR1 is SGHTA and CDR2 is FQGNSA. The CDR3 loop spans 13 amino acids. This CDR3 reads CASSSGVFYEQYF. As DNA, the CDR3 is TGTGCCAGCAGCTCGGGAGTTTTCTACGAGCAGTACTTC. The full variable domain, with the rest looked up from reference TRBV7-2 and TRBJ2-7, is GAGVSQSPSNKVTEKGKDVELRCDPISGHTALYWYRQSLGQGLEFLIYFQGNSAPDKSGLPSDRFSAERTGGSVSTLTIQRTQQEDSAVYLCASSSGVFYEQYFGPGTRLTVT.